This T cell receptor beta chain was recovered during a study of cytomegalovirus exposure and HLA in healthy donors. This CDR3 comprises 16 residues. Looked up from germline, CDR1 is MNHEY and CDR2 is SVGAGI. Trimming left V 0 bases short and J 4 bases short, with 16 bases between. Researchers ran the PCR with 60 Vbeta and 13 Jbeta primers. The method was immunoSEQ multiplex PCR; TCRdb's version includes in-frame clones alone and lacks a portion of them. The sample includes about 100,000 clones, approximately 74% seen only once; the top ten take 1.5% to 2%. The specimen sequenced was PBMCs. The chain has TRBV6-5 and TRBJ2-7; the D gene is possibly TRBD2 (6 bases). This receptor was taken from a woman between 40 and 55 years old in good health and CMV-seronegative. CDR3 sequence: CASSYSRRGDFYEQYF. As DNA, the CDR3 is TGTGCCAGCAGTTACTCGAGGCGGGGAGATTTTTACGAGCAGTACTTC.